This T cell receptor beta chain came from a study of regulatory T cells in long-lasting Graves disease. General study points: Persistent disease favored TRBV28, TRBJ1-2 and TRBJ2-5.

This clonotype was counted between two and nine times. Its antigen is unidentified. V was trimmed by 7 bases and J by 5 bases, leaving 13 bases between them. The CDR3 spans 13 residues. Sequencing libraries for TCR beta were prepared with iRepertoire HTBI primers and Arm-PCR of CDR3 regions. TCRdb processed the multiplex PCR reads anew with MiXCR; each CDR3 protein has one entry. Among 350,000 to 550,000 distinct CDR3 sequences listed, 15% were seen once. Time point denoted: newly diagnosed GD, antithyroid drugs for less than 3 months. The TCR library was made from RNA that had been extracted from PBMCs in TRIzol. The same data also contributed to another study, on T cells in Graves' hyperthyroidism and ophthalmopathy. That report notes: With the HTBI primer set, the TCR CDR3 went through a first round of RT-PCR. Blood samples included most of the expanded thyroid clonotypes exceeding 0.001.

V is TRBV12-3 or TRBV12-4 and J is TRBJ2-3; D is unresolved. The receptor comes from a woman in her twenties or thirties with Graves disease. The input for sequencing was peripheral blood mononuclear cells (PBMCs), taken at new diagnosis, from a patient treated with antithyroid drugs. The CDR3 spells CASTALYEDTQYF. The CDR3 DNA reads TGTGCCAGCACCGCCCTTTACGAAGATACGCAGTATTTT.